This T cell receptor (beta chain) was sequenced for a study of blood T cell repertoires in COVID-19. Background on the study: Collection of acute and convalescent COVID-19 samples took place in the United States, Italy and Spain. PBMCs, B-cell-depleted T cells, or T cells were the source of the cDNA or gDNA that made up the material.

Study processing details: How many nucleated cells were present was estimated from reference gene primer amplification. TCRdb keeps only in-frame clones here, not all; method: immunoSEQ multiplex PCR. The V and J calls and clone size are taken from that table; D and trimming were inferred from the DNA. Found here are 65,000 to 85,000 clones, roughly 87% of them singletons; the top ten hold about a tenth. This CDR3 region has 16 residues. Germline V gene sequence: CDR1 SGHRS, CDR2 YFSETQ. Trimming left V 4 bases short and J 1 base short, with 14 bases between. The rearrangement links TRBV5-1 to TRBJ1-4; TRBD1 might be the D (5 bases). The sequence came from a woman younger than 30 with acute or convalescent COVID-19. Specimen: peripheral blood. The CDR3 loop is CASSPNGGVTNEKLFF. Here the CDR3 DNA reads TGCGCCAGCAGCCCCAACGGGGGTGTAACTAATGAAAAACTGTTTTTT.